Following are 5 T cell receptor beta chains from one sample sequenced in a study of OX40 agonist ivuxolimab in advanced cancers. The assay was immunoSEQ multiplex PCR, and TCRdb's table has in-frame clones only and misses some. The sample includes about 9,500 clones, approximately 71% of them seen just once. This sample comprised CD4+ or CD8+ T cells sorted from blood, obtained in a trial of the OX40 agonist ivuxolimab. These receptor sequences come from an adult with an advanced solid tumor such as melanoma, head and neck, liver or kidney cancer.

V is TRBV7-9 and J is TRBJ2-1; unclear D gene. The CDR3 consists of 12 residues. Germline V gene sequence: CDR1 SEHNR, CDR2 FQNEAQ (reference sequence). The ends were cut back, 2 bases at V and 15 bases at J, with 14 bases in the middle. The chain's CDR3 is CASSLSHPPRFF. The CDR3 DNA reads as TGTGCCAGCAGCTTAAGCCACCCCCCTCGGTTCTTC.

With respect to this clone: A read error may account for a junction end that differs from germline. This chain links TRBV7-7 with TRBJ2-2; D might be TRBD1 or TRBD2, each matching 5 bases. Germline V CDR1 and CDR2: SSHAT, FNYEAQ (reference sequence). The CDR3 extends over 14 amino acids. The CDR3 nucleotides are TGTGCTAGCAGCCCCGGGGCTCTGGGCGGGGAGCTGTTTTTT. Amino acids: CASSPGALGGELFF.

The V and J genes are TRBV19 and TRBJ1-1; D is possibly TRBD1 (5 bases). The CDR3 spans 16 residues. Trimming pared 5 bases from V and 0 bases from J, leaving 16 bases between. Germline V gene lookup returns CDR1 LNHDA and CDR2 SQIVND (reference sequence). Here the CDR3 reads CASSPLPRGMNTEAFF. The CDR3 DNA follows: TGTGCCAGTAGTCCCCTCCCCCGGGGCATGAACACTGAAGCTTTCTTT.

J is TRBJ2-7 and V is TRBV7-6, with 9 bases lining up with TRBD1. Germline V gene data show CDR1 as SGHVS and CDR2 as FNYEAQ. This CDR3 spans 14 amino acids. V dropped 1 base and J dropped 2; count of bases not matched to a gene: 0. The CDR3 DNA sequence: TGTGCCAGCAGCTTAGGGACAGGGGCCTACGAGCAGTACTTC. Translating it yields CASSLGTGAYEQYF.

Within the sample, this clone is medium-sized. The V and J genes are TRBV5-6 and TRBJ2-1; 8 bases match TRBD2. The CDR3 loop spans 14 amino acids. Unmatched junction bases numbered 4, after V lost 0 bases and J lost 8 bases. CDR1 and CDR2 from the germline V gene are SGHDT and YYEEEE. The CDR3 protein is CASSLGTSLHEQFF. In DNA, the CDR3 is TGTGCCAGCAGCTTGGGGACTAGCCTCCATGAGCAGTTCTTC.